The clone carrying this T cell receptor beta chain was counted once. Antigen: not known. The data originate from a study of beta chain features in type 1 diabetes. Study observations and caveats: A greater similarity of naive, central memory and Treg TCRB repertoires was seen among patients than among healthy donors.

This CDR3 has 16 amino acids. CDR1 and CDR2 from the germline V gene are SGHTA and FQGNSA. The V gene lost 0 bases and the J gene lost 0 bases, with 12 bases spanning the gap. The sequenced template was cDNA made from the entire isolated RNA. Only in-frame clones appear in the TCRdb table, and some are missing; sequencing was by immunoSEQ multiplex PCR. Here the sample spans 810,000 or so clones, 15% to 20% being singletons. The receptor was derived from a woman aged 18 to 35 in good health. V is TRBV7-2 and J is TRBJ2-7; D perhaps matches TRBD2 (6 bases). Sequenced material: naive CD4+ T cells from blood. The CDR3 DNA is TGTGCCAGCAGCTTAGCGCATCGGGGACTCTCCTACGAGCAGTACTTC. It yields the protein CASSLAHRGLSYEQYF.